This T cell receptor (beta chain) was captured in a study of shared clonotypes between healthy human individuals. Study-level information: A couple of women and a few men aged 18 to 49 served as donors. CD4 naive and memory got three plates each, CD8 naive two, CD8 memory one. Study observations and caveats: When compared with the clonotypes that were shared by all four sorted-subset donors, the non-shared clonotypes turned out to have lower generation probabilities.

As for this clone: Its antigen is currently unknown.

Across several immunoSEQ plates, the genomic DNA of each subset was split evenly. TCRdb keeps only in-frame clones here, not all; method: immunoSEQ multiplex PCR. The sample includes some 500,000 clones, approximately 94% of them seen just once. The CDR3 spans 18 residues. The chain uses TRBV1 and TRBJ2-1; no check of the table's D call, TRBD2, against the DNA was made. TRBV1 corresponds to a pseudogene. The clonotype was recovered from a woman aged 30 to 39 in good health. Input material: naive CD4+ T cells sorted from blood. Subset specified: CD45RA+ positively selected. CDR3 nucleotide sequence: TGCACCAGCAGCCGAGGTCAAAAGACTAGCGGCCCCTACAATGAGCAGTTCTTC. It encodes CTSSRGQKTSGPYNEQFF.